The present TCR beta chain was sequenced within a study of cytomegalovirus exposure and HLA in healthy donors. About the research overall: The early release's HLA-typed donors yielded tens of millions of unique TCRs.

The PCR contained 60 Vbeta and 13 Jbeta primers. This table comes from immunoSEQ multiplex PCR, and its TCRdb copy is limited to in-frame clones, with some not included. The profile covers around 130,000 clones, with 75% to 80% appearing a single time and approximately 0.9% taken by the ten largest. V was pared by 2 bases and J by 2 bases, with 4 bases of the junction left unmatched. The CDR3 length is 17 residues. Looked up from germline, CDR1 is MDHEN and CDR2 is SYDVKM. Overall study findings and caveats: According to an earlier analysis, most TCR beta V segments yielded productive rearrangements about 90% or about 30% of the time. Usually a TCR sequence was rare, but some public TCRs were found in many donors.

For this clone: Its antigen is not known.

The material sequenced was PBMCs. This clonotype was sampled from a woman aged 60-70 years in good health and CMV-seronegative. The chain carries TRBV28 and TRBJ1-3; 12 bases are a match to TRBD1. CDR3 DNA sequence: TGTGCCAGCAGTTTAGGGGACAGGGGGCTTGCTGGAAACACCATATATTTT. It encodes CASSLGDRGLAGNTIYF.